The next 5 T cell receptor beta chains were all read from a single sample in a study of cytomegalovirus exposure and HLA in healthy donors. PCR primers comprised 60 Vbeta and 13 Jbeta primers. TCRdb keeps only in-frame clones here, not all; method: immunoSEQ multiplex PCR. The sample carries tens of thousands of clones, around 90% recorded once. The sample was PBMCs. The receptors were sampled from a young man in good health and CMV-seronegative.

The J gene is TRBJ2-3, the V gene TRBV4-3; D may be TRBD2 (6 bases). V was trimmed by 11 bases and J by 0 bases, leaving 18 bases between them. Germline V gene sequence: CDR1 LGHNA, CDR2 YSLEER. CDR3 length: 15 residues. CDR3 loop: CAGSRTTSSTDTQYF. DNA of the CDR3: TGCGCCGGATCCCGGACTACTAGTAGCACAGATACGCAGTATTTT.

The chain employs TRBV4-1 and TRBJ1-1, with TRBD1 as a possible D gene (6 bases). Per the germline V gene, CDR1 is MGHRA and CDR2 is YSYEKL. V lost 0 bases and J lost 8, with 10 bases in between. The CDR3 runs to 13 residues. The CDR3 DNA is TGCGCCAGCAGCCAAGAGGGGGGGACAGAAGCTTTCTTT. It codes for CASSQEGGTEAFF.

The chain employs TRBV6-1 and TRBJ1-5, with TRBD1 identical over 8 bases. Germline CDR1 and CDR2: MNHNS and SASEGT. J gave up 4 bases and V 6 bases, and 5 bases lay outside the gene matches. CDR3 size: 14 residues. The CDR3 nucleotides read TGTGCCAGCAGACAGGGGGGCCCGAATCAGCCCCAGCATTTT. Translated, it gives CASRQGGPNQPQHF.

CDR3 sequence: CASRSPGPSPLHF. The DNA for the CDR3 is TGTGCCAGCAGGTCCCCAGGGCCTTCACCCCTCCACTTT. The V gene is TRBV6-5, the J gene TRBJ1-6, with D tentatively TRBD1 (5 bases). This CDR3 region has 13 residues. The V gene lost 6 bases and the J gene lost 9 bases, with 12 bases spanning the gap. Germline V gene sequence: CDR1 MNHEY, CDR2 SVGAGI.

The chain is built from TRBV13 and TRBJ1-2; D ambiguous. Germline CDR1 and CDR2: PRHDT and FYEKMQ (reference sequence). The CDR3 spans 13 residues. The V end lost 3 bases, the J end lost 7 bases, and 12 bases lay between the germline ends. CDR3 residues: CASSLLRTGGYTF. The CDR3 DNA is TGTGCCAGCAGCTTGCTACGAACGGGTGGCTACACCTTC.